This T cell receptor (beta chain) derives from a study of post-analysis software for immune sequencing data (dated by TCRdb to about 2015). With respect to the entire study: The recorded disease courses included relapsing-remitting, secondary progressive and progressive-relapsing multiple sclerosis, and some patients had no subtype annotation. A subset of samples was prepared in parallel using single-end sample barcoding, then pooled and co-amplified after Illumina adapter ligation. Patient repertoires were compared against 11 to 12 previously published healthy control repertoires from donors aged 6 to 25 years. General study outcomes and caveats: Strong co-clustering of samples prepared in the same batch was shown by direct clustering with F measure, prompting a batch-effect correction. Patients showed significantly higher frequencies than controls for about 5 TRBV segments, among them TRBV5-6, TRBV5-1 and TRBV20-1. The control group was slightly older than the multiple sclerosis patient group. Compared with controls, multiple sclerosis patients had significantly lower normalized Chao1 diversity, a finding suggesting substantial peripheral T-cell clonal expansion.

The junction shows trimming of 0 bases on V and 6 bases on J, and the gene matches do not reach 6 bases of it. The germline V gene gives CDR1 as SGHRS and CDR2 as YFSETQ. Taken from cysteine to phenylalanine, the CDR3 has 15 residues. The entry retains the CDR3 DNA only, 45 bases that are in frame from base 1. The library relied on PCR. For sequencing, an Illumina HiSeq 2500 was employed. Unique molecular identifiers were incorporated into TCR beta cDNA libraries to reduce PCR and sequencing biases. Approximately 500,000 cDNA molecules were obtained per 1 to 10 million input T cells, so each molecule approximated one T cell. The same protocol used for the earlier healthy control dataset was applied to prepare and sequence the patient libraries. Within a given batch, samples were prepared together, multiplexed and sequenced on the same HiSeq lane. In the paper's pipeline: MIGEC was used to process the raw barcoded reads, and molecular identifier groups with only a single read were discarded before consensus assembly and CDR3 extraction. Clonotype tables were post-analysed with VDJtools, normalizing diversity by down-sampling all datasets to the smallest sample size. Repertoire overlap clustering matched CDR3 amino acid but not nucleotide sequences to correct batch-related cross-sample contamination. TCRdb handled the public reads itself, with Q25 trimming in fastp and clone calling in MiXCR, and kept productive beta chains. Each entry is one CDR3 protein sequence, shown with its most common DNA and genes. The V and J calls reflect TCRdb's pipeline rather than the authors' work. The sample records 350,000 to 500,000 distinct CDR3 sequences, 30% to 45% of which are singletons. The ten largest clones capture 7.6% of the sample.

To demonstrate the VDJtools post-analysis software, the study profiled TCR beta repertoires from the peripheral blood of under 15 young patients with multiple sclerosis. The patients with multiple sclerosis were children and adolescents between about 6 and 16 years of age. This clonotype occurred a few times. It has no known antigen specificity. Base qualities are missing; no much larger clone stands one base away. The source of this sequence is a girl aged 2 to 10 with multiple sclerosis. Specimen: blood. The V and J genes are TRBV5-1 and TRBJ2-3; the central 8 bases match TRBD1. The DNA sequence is TGCGCCAGCAGCTTGGTCGGGCAGGGGGCTGATACGCAGTATTTT. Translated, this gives CASSLVGQGADTQYF.